This T cell receptor beta chain was identified in a study of blood T cell repertoires in COVID-19. Study overall: The study drew acute and convalescent COVID-19 samples from the United States, Italy and Spain.

Here immunoSEQ multiplex PCR was the method, and the copy in TCRdb shows in-frame clones only, minus some. This sample has 130,000 to 150,000 clones; 75% to 90% occur once, and the top ten carry approximately 40%. The J segment lost 1 base and the V segment lost 6 bases, leaving 5 bases of the junction unmatched. Germline CDR1 reads SGHVS; CDR2 reads FQNEAQ. The CDR3 sequence is 15 residues long. This clone was seen only once. V is TRBV7-8 and J is TRBJ2-3, with 9 bases fitting TRBD2. The TCR was taken from a man between 50 and 59 years old who had recovered from COVID-19. The sample comprised peripheral blood. The CDR3 is CASRRGRVGTDTQYF. CDR3 nucleotide sequence: TGTGCCAGCAGACGCGGGAGGGTCGGCACAGATACGCAGTATTTT.